This T cell receptor (beta chain) was sequenced during a study of T-cell reconstitution after alpha-beta-depleted transplantation in children. From germline, CDR1 is SNHLY and CDR2 FYNNEI. The CDR3 has 13 residues. Remarks on this clonotype: At one of its ends the junction is not consistent with the germline gene, which may arise from a read error.

The TCRbeta library incorporated unique molecular identifiers. A single record per CDR3 protein comes from TCRdb applying MiXCR to the PCR reads. The sample shows a few hundred thousand distinct CDR3 sequences, 25% to 30% of them seen only once. The chain couples TRBV2 to TRBJ2-1, with TRBD2 matching over 7 bases. The starting material was PBMCs, obtained before TCRalphabeta/CD19-depleted stem cell transplant. The TCR sequence derives from a boy under two years old with Wiskott-Aldrich syndrome, due to receive a stem cell transplant. The CDR3 reads CVSGVQGVNEQFF. In nucleotides, the CDR3 is TGTGTCAGCGGGGTCCAGGGCGTCAATGAGCAGTTCTTC.